Sequencing of this T cell receptor beta chain was carried out in a study of blood T cells in healthy people across ages. The CDR3 is made up of 14 amino acids. The germline V and J ends were trimmed by 2 bases and 11 bases, with 18 bases remaining between them. CDR1 and CDR2 from the germline V gene are MDHEN and SYDVKM. Primers used in a second PCR of roughly 7 to 11 cycles were a sample-barcoded 5' primer and a J-beta primer mix. MiXCR, run by TCRdb on the 5' RACE reads, gives a single entry per CDR3 protein. The sample yields over a million distinct CDR3 sequences, about 23% seen once. This same sample was also part of a study on T cells of mothers and their children.

The rearrangement links TRBV28 to TRBJ2-5; D is unclear. This clonotype was obtained from a girl aged 2 to 9 in good health. Sequencing input: blood. The CDR3 sequence is CASSLPGPPVQQYF. DNA for the CDR3: TGTGCCAGCAGTTTACCAGGACCACCGGTGCAACAGTACTTC.